This record looks at one TCR beta chain sequence and its context. The antigen is undetermined. Germline V gene lookup returns CDR1 DFQATT and CDR2 SNEGSKA (reference sequence). CDR3 length: 14 residues. These data belong to a study of monozygotic twins with inflammatory bowel disease. The TCR libraries each used total RNA (roughly 3,500 ng per library). Template switching incorporated UMIs with a 6-nucleotide sample barcode. TCRdb re-called the 5' RACE reads and catalogs CDR3 proteins one per entry, DNA excluded. The sample totals nearly 450,000 distinct CDR3 sequences. Whole blood without T cell sorting served as the source of isolated total RNA. Notes on the study in general: Patients got different immunosuppressive treatments, which may have made their repertoires more variable.

The sequenced sample consisted of blood. The chain carries TRBV20-1 and TRBJ1-1; the D call of TRBD1 rests on TCRdb alone, since no DNA is present to check it. The origin of this receptor is a human donor with ulcerative colitis or Crohn's disease, or a healthy co-twin of an affected twin (not recorded which). CDR3 amino acids: CSAPDTGLNTEAFF.